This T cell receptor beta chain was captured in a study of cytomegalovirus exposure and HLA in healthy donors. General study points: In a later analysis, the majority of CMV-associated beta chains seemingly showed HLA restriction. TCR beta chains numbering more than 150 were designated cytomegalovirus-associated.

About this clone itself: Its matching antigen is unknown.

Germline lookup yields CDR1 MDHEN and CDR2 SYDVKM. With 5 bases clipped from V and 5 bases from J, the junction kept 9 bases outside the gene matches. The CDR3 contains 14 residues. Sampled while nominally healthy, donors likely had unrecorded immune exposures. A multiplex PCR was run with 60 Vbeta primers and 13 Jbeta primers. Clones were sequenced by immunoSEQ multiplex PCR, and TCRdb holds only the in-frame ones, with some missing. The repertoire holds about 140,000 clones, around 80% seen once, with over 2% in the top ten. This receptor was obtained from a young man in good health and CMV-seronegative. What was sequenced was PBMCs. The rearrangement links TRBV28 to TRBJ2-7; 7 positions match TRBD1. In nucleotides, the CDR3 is TGTGCCAGCAGTCATAAACAGGGGTATAACGAGCAGTACTTC. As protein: CASSHKQGYNEQYF.